This T cell receptor beta chain is drawn from a study of identifying expanded T cells in peripheral blood. Assay: immunoSEQ multiplex PCR; the TCRdb copy retains only in-frame clones and omits some. The sample includes some 130,000 clones, approximately 86% of them seen just once. Healthy donors had no documented immune events, such as infections, while sampled. This CDR3 is 14 amino acids long. Germline CDR1 is SGHTA and CDR2 is FQGTGA. Remarks on this clone: Sequence at one end of the junction differs from germline and may be a read error.

This sequence originates from a person aged 18 to 70 in good health. V gene TRBV7-3 combines with J gene TRBJ2-7; 9 nucleotides align to TRBD2. The sample comprised blood. The CDR3 DNA reads as TGTGCCAGCAGCTTAAAAGGACTAGCGTCCCAGATGGACTTC. Residues: CASSLKGLASQMDF.